This passage covers 2 T cell receptor beta chains from one sample sequenced in a study of blood T cell repertoires in COVID-19. Measured with immunoSEQ multiplex PCR; TCRdb has only the in-frame clones, and not every one. The data contain around 250,000 clones, roughly 89% of them singletons. The specimen was peripheral blood. All receptors derive from a woman aged 40 to 49 who had recovered from COVID-19.

The chain couples TRBV4-1 to TRBJ1-2; 7 bases match TRBD1. CDR1 is MGHRA and CDR2 is YSYEKL in the germline V gene. The CDR3 runs 15 residues. The V gene end was trimmed by 3 bases and the J gene end by 5 bases; junction bases not matched to a gene: 9. The CDR3 is CASSQDRTGLYGYTF. DNA for the CDR3: TGCGCCAGCAGCCAGGACCGGACAGGACTTTATGGCTACACCTTC.

The CDR3 nucleotides are TGCAGTGCTAGTCAGGGCACCTCTAACTATGGCTACACCTTC. Translating it yields CSASQGTSNYGYTF. The chain has TRBV20-1 and TRBJ1-2, with a weak D call TRBD1 (5 bases). The V end lost 3 bases, the J end lost 0 bases, and 11 bases lay between the germline ends. The CDR3 runs to 14 residues. Looked up from germline, CDR1 is DFQATT and CDR2 is SNEGSKA (reference sequence).